Below, 28 T cell receptor beta chains from the same sample are listed, as sequenced in a study of CD8+CD57+ T cells in acquired aplastic anemia (dated by TCRdb to 2017 to 2018). TCRdb names Illumina HiSeq 2000 as the instrument used. Genomic DNA was used as template for profiling of TCR beta VDJ combinations and CDR3 sequences. TCRdb redid the processing of the public reads, applying fastp at Q25 and MiXCR, and retained in-frame beta chains. When rows share a CDR3 protein, they turn into one entry using the most common DNA and genes. The sample yields 100,000 to 150,000 distinct CDR3 sequences; 48% were counted once. 2% to 3% of the sample goes to the ten largest clones. Sequences were obtained from sorted CD4+, CD8+, or CD8+CD57+ T cells (not recorded which) from PBMCs. The source of these receptors is a human donor in good health, serving as a control.

In its sample, this clonotype was seen many times. The genes are TRBV3-1 and TRBJ1-5; tentative D call: TRBD1 (6 bases). The CDR3 runs 15 residues. Germline CDR1 LGHDT, CDR2 YNNKEL (reference sequence). The V gene lost 2 bases and the J gene lost 0 bases, with 8 bases spanning the gap. CDR3 bases: TGTGCCAGCAGCCAATCAGGGGTTAGCAATCAGCCCCAGCATTTT. Protein sequence: CASSQSGVSNQPQHF.

As for this clonotype: This sequence may be a read error, since a much larger clone differs from it by one base. The genes are TRBV6-1 and TRBJ2-1; 15 nucleotides line up with TRBD2. This CDR3 is 15 amino acids long. Unmatched junction bases numbered 6, after V lost 6 bases and J lost 9 bases. Per the germline V gene, CDR1 is MNHNS and CDR2 is SASEGT. The CDR3 region has the DNA TGTGCCAGCAGGGTGGGACTAGCGGGGGGCGGTGAGCAGTTCTTC. Amino acids: CASRVGLAGGGEQFF.

The gene calls are TRBV9 and TRBJ2-2; D is uncertain. Germline loops: CDR1 SGDLS, CDR2 YYNGEE. Trimming left V 4 bases short and J 8 bases short, with 6 bases between. This CDR3 comprises 11 residues. The CDR3 DNA reads TGTGCCAGCAGCCAACGAGGGGAGCTGTTTTTT. It codes for CASSQRGELFF.

This clonotype was recorded many times. The chain employs TRBV11-2 and TRBJ2-1; the match to TRBD2 covers 15 bases. CDR3 length equals 15 residues. The trim removed 7 bases at V and 7 bases at J, leaving 5 bases unmatched. Germline V gene data show CDR1 as SGHAT and CDR2 as FQNNGV. CDR3 coding DNA: TGTGCCAGCAAGCCCGGGACTAGCGGGGGGAATGAGCAGTTCTTC. As protein: CASKPGTSGGNEQFF.

The rearrangement joins TRBV29-1 to TRBJ2-1; D is perhaps TRBD1 or TRBD2 (5 bases each). The CDR3 totals 14 residues. V lost 5 bases and J lost 5, with 16 bases in between. Germline V gene sequence: CDR1 SQVTM, CDR2 ANQGSEA. The CDR3 is CSVTGTQAHNEQFF. Written as DNA, the CDR3 is TGCAGCGTTACGGGGACCCAAGCTCACAATGAGCAGTTCTTC.

The rearrangement links TRBV7-6 to TRBJ2-7; D possibly corresponds to TRBD2 (5 bases). The CDR3 covers 16 residues. Germline assignment: CDR1 SGHVS and CDR2 FNYEAQ. V lost 5 bases and J 0 bases, leaving 17 bases between the germline ends. The CDR3 is CASSQRAWASSYEQYF. The CDR3 bases are TGTGCCAGCAGCCAGAGGGCTTGGGCGAGCTCCTACGAGCAGTACTTC. Filled out from reference TRBV7-6 and TRBJ2-7, the complete variable domain reads GAGVSQSPRYKVTKRGQDVALRCDPISGHVSLYWYRQALGQGPEFLTYFNYEAQQDKSGLPNDRFSAERPEGSISTLTIQRTEQRDSAMYRCASSQRAWASSYEQYFGPGTRLTVT.

The chain employs TRBV15 and TRBJ2-1; D not certain. Germline loops: CDR1 LNHNV, CDR2 YYDKDF (reference sequence). Trimming removed 6 bases from V and 0 bases from J, with 3 bases in between. This CDR3 is built from 12 residues. The CDR3 DNA is TGTGCCACCAGTATCTCCTACAATGAGCAGTTCTTC. Translating gives CATSISYNEQFF. The whole variable domain, remainder taken from reference TRBV15 and TRBJ2-1, is DAMVIQNPRYQVTQFGKPVTLSCSQTLNHNVMYWYQQKSSQAPKLLFHYYDKDFNNEADTPDNFQSRRPNTSFCFLDIRSPGLGDTAMYLCATSISYNEQFFGPGTRLTVL.

This clonotype was recorded at least ten times. The chain couples TRBV11-2 to TRBJ1-1; D unresolved. The CDR3 contains 14 residues. V lost 1 base, J lost 2 bases, and 8 bases lay in between. Germline values: CDR1 SGHAT, CDR2 FQNNGV. The CDR3: CASSLGGVNTEAFF. DNA of the CDR3: TGTGCCAGCAGCTTAGGAGGAGTAAACACTGAAGCTTTCTTT. The full variable domain, its missing parts supplied by reference TRBV11-2 and TRBJ1-1, is EAGVAQSPRYKIIEKRQSVAFWCNPISGHATLYWYQQILGQGPKLLIQFQNNGVVDDSQLPKDRFSAERLKGVDSTLKIQPAKLEDSAVYLCASSLGGVNTEAFFGQGTRLTVV.

Worth noting for this clonotype: A much bigger clone sits one base away, suggesting this may be a read error. CDR3: CASSAIGQGRGNSPLHF. CDR3 nucleotides: TGTGCCAGCTCTGCCATAGGACAGGGGAGAGGGAATTCACCCCTCCACTTT. V usage is TRBV18 and J usage is TRBJ1-6; 9 bases are shared with TRBD1. The CDR3 runs to 17 residues. The germline V gene has CDR1 KGHSH and CDR2 LQKENI. The junction had 13 bases not matched to a gene; V was cut back by 6 bases and J by 7 bases.

This clonotype was counted at least ten times. The rearrangement uses TRBV20-1 and TRBJ1-2; D is ambiguous. CDR1 is DFQATT and CDR2 is SNEGSKA in the germline V gene (reference sequence). The CDR3 is made up of 15 amino acids. Trimming took off 0 bases at V and 4 bases at J, with 15 bases between the two ends. CDR3 nucleotides: TGCAGTGCTAGAGATGCTTGGTCAGCCTCCTATGGCTACACCTTC. Translation gives CSARDAWSASYGYTF.

The rearrangement links TRBV25-1 to TRBJ2-7; the D call may be TRBD1 or TRBD2 (5 bases each). The CDR3 consists of 12 residues. CDR1 and CDR2 (germline): MGHDK, SYGVNS. V lost 0 bases and J 8 bases, leaving 8 bases between the germline ends. CDR3: CASSEYGGKQYF. As DNA, the CDR3 is TGTGCCAGCAGTGAATATGGGGGAAAGCAGTACTTC.

This clonotype was seen only once. This chain links TRBV9 with TRBJ1-2, with a weak D call TRBD1 (5 bases). This CDR3 comprises 12 residues. With 1 base removed from V and 5 bases from J, the gap between germline ends came to 6 bases. CDR1 is SGDLS, CDR2 YYNGEE, per germline. As DNA, the CDR3 is TGTGCCAGCAGCGTATGGGGGTATGGCTACACCTTC. Translated, it gives CASSVWGYGYTF.

This clonotype was counted many times. V usage is TRBV7-2 and J usage is TRBJ2-5; 8 bases map to TRBD1. CDR3 length: 13 amino acids. V was clipped by 5 bases and J by 4 bases; unmatched bases: 3. Germline V gene sequence: CDR1 SGHTA, CDR2 FQGNSA. In nucleotides, the CDR3 is TGTGCCAGCAGCCTCGGACAGGGAGAGACCCAGTACTTC. Protein sequence: CASSLGQGETQYF.

The rearrangement joins TRBV7-3 to TRBJ2-7; tentatively, D is TRBD1 (5 bases). V lost 5 bases to trimming and J lost 3 bases, with 8 bases between them. The CDR3 extends over 12 amino acids. From germline, CDR1 is SGHTA and CDR2 FQGTGA. This CDR3 reads CASSGQYYEQYF. The CDR3 bases are TGTGCCAGCAGCGGACAATACTACGAGCAGTACTTC.

This CDR3 is CSASPLAGGTYEQYF. The CDR3 nucleotides are TGCAGTGCTAGCCCCTTAGCGGGGGGAACCTACGAGCAGTACTTC. The chain carries TRBV20-1 and TRBJ2-7; 10 nucleotides agree with TRBD2. Germline V lookup: CDR1 DFQATT, CDR2 SNEGSKA (reference sequence). V shed 3 bases and J 2 bases; nucleotides not matched to a gene: 7. CDR3 length: 15 residues.

On this clonotype itself: A read error may account for a junction end that differs from germline. V is TRBV6-1 and J is TRBJ2-7; 8 bases line up with TRBD2. CDR1 and CDR2 (germline): MNHNS, SASEGT. The CDR3 spans 13 residues. CDR3 sequence (DNA): TGTGCCAGCAGTAGCGGGAGCTCCTCCGAGCAGTACTTC. Translating gives CASSSGSSSEQYF.

The chain joins TRBV2 to TRBJ1-2, with unresolved D. CDR1 and CDR2 (germline): SNHLY, FYNNEI. The V gene lost 4 bases and the J gene lost 7 bases, with 13 bases spanning the gap. CDR3 length: 13 amino acids. CDR3 loop: CASSVELVGGYTF. CDR3 DNA: TGTGCCAGCAGTGTAGAACTTGTCGGTGGCTACACCTTC.

V and J are TRBV15 and TRBJ2-1, with a possible D match to TRBD1 (6 bases). Trimming stripped 0 bases from V and 5 bases from J, with 8 bases between. Germline-derived CDR1 and CDR2 are LNHNV and YYDKDF (reference sequence). This CDR3 is 14 amino acids long. This CDR3 reads CATSRETGDNEQFF. DNA for the CDR3: TGTGCCACCAGCAGAGAGACAGGAGACAATGAGCAGTTCTTC.

As for this clonotype: Here the CDR3 omits its conserved ending phenylalanine or tryptophan, so a read error is the likely source. CDR3 region: CASRPYGGRPDTQYL. Written as DNA, the CDR3 is TGTGCCAGCAGGCCCTATGGGGGGAGACCAGATACGCAGTATCTT. The V and J genes are TRBV5-5 and TRBJ2-3; weak D call: TRBD2 (6 bases). Per the germline V gene, CDR1 is SGHKS and CDR2 is YYEKEE (reference sequence). This CDR3 spans 15 amino acids. The germline V and J ends were trimmed by 5 bases and 4 bases, with 17 bases remaining between them.

This clonotype was recorded at least ten times. The chain links TRBV7-2 to TRBJ2-7; perhaps TRBD2 as D (5 bases). Germline CDR1 SGHTA, CDR2 FQGNSA. Trimming removed 3 bases from V and 3 bases from J, with 6 bases in between. The CDR3 loop spans 12 amino acids. CDR3 loop: CASSFTSYEQYF. DNA of the CDR3: TGTGCCAGCAGCTTTACTAGCTACGAGCAGTACTTC.

V gene TRBV20-1 combines with J gene TRBJ2-5; D may be TRBD1 (7 bases). Trimming took 0 bases from V and 5 from J, leaving 13 bases between them. CDR3 size: 14 residues. Germline CDR1 is DFQATT and CDR2 is SNEGSKA (reference sequence). The CDR3 here is CSARDGRGDETQYF. In DNA form, the CDR3 reads TGCAGTGCTAGAGATGGCAGGGGGGATGAGACCCAGTACTTC.

This clonotype has ten or more counts. The genes are TRBV30 and TRBJ1-3; TRBD1 matches 12 bases. The CDR3 is made up of 14 amino acids. The V gene end was trimmed by 8 bases and the J gene end by 2 bases; junction bases not matched to a gene: 4. Germline values: CDR1 GTSNPN, CDR2 SVGIG (reference sequence). The CDR3 is CARGQGAAGNTIYF. The CDR3 bases are TGTGCCCGGGGACAGGGGGCGGCTGGAAACACCATATATTTT.

This clonotype was counted ten times or more. V usage is TRBV10-2 and J usage is TRBJ2-3; 14 positions match TRBD2. The germline V gene encodes CDR1 WSHSY and CDR2 SAAADI. The CDR3 contains 14 residues. The ends lost 8 bases at V and 3 bases at J; junction bases unmatched: 1. The CDR3 nucleotides read TGCGCCAGCCGGACTAGCGGGGGGACAGATACGCAGTATTTT. Its translation is CASRTSGGTDTQYF.

The chain joins TRBV10-3 to TRBJ1-1, with 8 bases matching TRBD1. Trimming removed 6 bases from V and 3 bases from J; junction bases left unmatched: 6. Germline V gives CDR1 ENHRY, CDR2 SYGVKD. CDR3 length: 14 residues. The CDR3 protein is CAIREGQGHTEAFF. The CDR3 DNA sequence: TGTGCCATCAGAGAAGGACAGGGCCACACTGAAGCTTTCTTT.

CDR3 bases: TGTGCCAGCAGTGTGGGGGGGGCCTACGATTCACCCCTCCACTTT. Encoded protein: CASSVGGAYDSPLHF. This chain joins TRBV25-1 and TRBJ1-6, with D possibly TRBD1 on 6 matching bases. The V gene's germline CDR1 is MGHDK and CDR2 SYGVNS. The CDR3 has 15 residues. With 4 bases removed from V and 8 bases from J, the gap between germline ends came to 15 bases.

The chain has TRBV29-1 and TRBJ1-1; D perhaps matches TRBD1 (5 bases). The ends were cut back, 6 bases at V and 7 bases at J, with 12 bases in the middle. CDR1 is SQVTM and CDR2 is ANQGSEA in the germline V gene. The CDR3 covers 11 residues. DNA for the CDR3: TGCAGCGTGGCTCGGGACGGTGAAGCTTTCTTT. Residues: CSVARDGEAFF.

This chain joins TRBV7-9 and TRBJ2-7, with 9 bases matching TRBD1. The V gene's germline CDR1 is SEHNR and CDR2 FQNEAQ (reference sequence). This CDR3 has 15 amino acids. The V and J ends lost 1 base and 6 bases, in that order; junction bases with no gene match: 7. Written as DNA, the CDR3 is TGTGCCAGCAGCTTAGAGTCCGGGACAGGGTTCGAGCAGTACTTC. It specifies CASSLESGTGFEQYF.

The count of this clonotype is one. The chain combines TRBV10-3 with TRBJ2-1, with 9 bases identical to TRBD2. Germline V CDR1 and CDR2: ENHRY, SYGVKD. With 3 bases clipped from V and 5 bases from J, the junction kept 11 bases outside the gene matches. The CDR3 has 17 amino acids. CDR3 nucleotides: TGTGCCATCAGTGATGGGAGAGCGGGGGGATTAGACAATGAGCAGTTCTTC. Its translation: CAISDGRAGGLDNEQFF.